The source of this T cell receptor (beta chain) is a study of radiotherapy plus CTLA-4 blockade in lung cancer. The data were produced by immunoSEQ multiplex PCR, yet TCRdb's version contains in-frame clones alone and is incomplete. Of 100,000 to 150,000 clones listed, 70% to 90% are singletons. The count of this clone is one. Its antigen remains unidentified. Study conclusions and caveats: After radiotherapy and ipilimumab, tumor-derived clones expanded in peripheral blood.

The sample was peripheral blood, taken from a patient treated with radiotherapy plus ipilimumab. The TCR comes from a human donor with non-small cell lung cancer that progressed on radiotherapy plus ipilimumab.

The CDR3 DNA sequence: TGTGCCATCAGTGAAATACCCCAAGGCTACACCTTC. This sequence encodes CAISEIPQGYTF. V usage is TRBV10-3 and J usage is TRBJ1-2, with D hard to call. V was pared by 3 bases and J by 8 bases, with 10 bases between. CDR3 length: 12 amino acids. Germline V lookup: CDR1 ENHRY, CDR2 SYGVKD.